This is a list of T cell receptor beta chains from one sample in a study of post-analysis software for immune sequencing data. MiXCR, applied by TCRdb to the PCR reads, yields one record per CDR3 protein. The sample carries around 440,000 distinct CDR3 sequences, approximately 45% recorded once. The source material was blood. All receptors derive from a girl between 10 and 17 years old with multiple sclerosis. The CDR3 runs from the conserved cysteine through the conserved F or W. Fields, in order: V gene, CDR3 protein.

TRBV3-1	CASSQTTGRHYEQYF
TRBV20-1	CSARDVVGGSYNEQFF
TRBV5-1	CAGSLRTGATGELFF
TRBV29-1	CSVADSGYNEQFF
TRBV24-1	CATSDPGQGSEQYF
TRBV12-3/TRBV12-4	CASDGPSYGDRTRIGANVPTF
TRBV4-2	CASSQVALLITDTQYF
TRBV4-3	CASSQDRRDGDEKLFF
TRBV28	CASRGPRTAYNEQFF
TRBV12-3/TRBV12-4	CASSIAGTNHEQFF
TRBV24-1	CATSDKGQGGLAGGETQYF
TRBV12-3/TRBV12-4	CASSLGLAGPYEQYF
TRBV2	CASSELVSGPSTDTQYF
TRBV2	CASSADRDGTDTQYF
TRBV18	CASSPATGSNEQYF
TRBV6-5	CASSSPGTGSIAGAETQYF
TRBV28	CASSPPTGMETQYF
TRBV10-2	CASSGHPSGSTDTRYF
TRBV11-2	CASSLAGENEKLFF
TRBV5-1	CASSRAETQYF
TRBV5-1	CASSWASGSHEQYF
TRBV6-5	CASRRGRPENIQYF
TRBV5-1	CASATPSGRAGNEQFF
TRBV2	CASSVMGNYYNEQFF
TRBV11-2	CASSLDGRTNTEAFF
TRBV2	CASSARGYSSNEQFF
TRBV27	CASSLLGTGDQPQHF